This passage covers 29 T cell receptor beta chains from one sample sequenced in a study of blood T cell repertoires in COVID-19. The assay was immunoSEQ multiplex PCR, and TCRdb's table has in-frame clones only and misses some. The table has about 500,000 clones, about 85% seen once; the top ten hold roughly 0.7%. The specimen sequenced was PBMCs or T cells enriched from blood (not recorded which). These receptors came from a woman between 18 and 30 years old who had recovered from COVID-19.

The chain links TRBV5-1 to TRBJ1-6, with 7 bases lining up with TRBD1. CDR1 and CDR2 from the germline V gene are SGHRS and YFSETQ. CDR3 length: 14 residues. V shed 5 bases and J 7 bases; nucleotides not matched to a gene: 6. The CDR3 DNA sequence: TGCGCCAGCAGGCAGGGGGACCTGAATTCACCCCTCCACTTT. Protein: CASRQGDLNSPLHF. Full variable domain (missing parts from reference TRBV5-1 and TRBJ1-6): KAGVTQTPRYLIKTRGQQVTLSCSPISGHRSVSWYQQTPGQGLQFLFEYFSETQRNKGNFPGRFSGRQFSNSRSEMNVSTLELGDSALYLCASRQGDLNSPLHFGNGTRLTVT.

The chain has TRBV2 and TRBJ2-2; the match to TRBD1 covers 7 bases. V lost 4 bases to trimming and J lost 4 bases; unmatched junction nucleotides: 3. Germline V lookup: CDR1 SNHLY, CDR2 FYNNEI. The CDR3 extends over 14 amino acids. CDR3 loop: CASSGQGGTGELFF. The CDR3 DNA sequence: TGTGCCAGCAGTGGACAGGGCGGCACCGGGGAGCTGTTTTTT.

The genes are TRBV27 and TRBJ1-4; no firm D call. The CDR3 runs 14 residues. The V end was cut by 8 bases, the J end by 5 bases, with 15 bases between. The germline gives CDR1 MNHEY, CDR2 SMNVEV (reference sequence). The CDR3 protein is CASPPWQINEKLFF. The DNA of the CDR3 is TGTGCCAGCCCCCCATGGCAGATAAATGAAAAACTGTTTTTT.

The chain combines TRBV11-2 with TRBJ2-1; tentatively, D is TRBD1 (5 bases). The length of the CDR3 is 13 residues. Per germline, CDR1 SGHAT and CDR2 FQNNGV. The CDR3 bases are TGTGGTACGACGGCAGGGTGGCTCGATGAGCAGTTCTTC. Amino acid sequence: CGTTAGWLDEQFF. The whole variable domain, filled in from reference TRBV11-2 and TRBJ2-1, reads EAGVAQSPRYKIIEKRQSVAFWCNPISGHATLYWYQQILGQGPKLLIQFQNNGVVDDSQLPKDRFSAERLKGVDSTLKIQPAKLEDSAVYLCGTTAGWLDEQFFGPGTRLTVL.

This rearrangement joins TRBV5-1 to TRBJ1-2, with 9 bases aligning to TRBD1. The CDR3 totals 15 residues. With 0 bases clipped from V and 7 bases from J, the junction kept 7 bases outside the gene matches. Germline V CDR1 and CDR2: SGHRS, YFSETQ. CDR3 protein: CASSLAEGQGAGYTF. CDR3 in DNA: TGCGCCAGCAGCTTGGCCGAGGGACAGGGAGCTGGCTACACCTTC.

Points on this clone: A junction end diverges from the germline sequence, so it may reflect a read error. The chain has TRBV18 and TRBJ1-2; TRBD1 matches at 10 bases. The CDR3 length is 13 residues. Germline CDR1 is KGHSH and CDR2 is LQKENI. The CDR3 bases are TGTGCCAGCTCCCTCGCTGGACAGGGGGGGCCCGCCTTC. Translating it yields CASSLAGQGGPAF.

This clone came up once. The CDR3 DNA reads TGTGCCAGCACTTCTAAGGGACAGGGGAGCGTGCAGTACTTC. Its protein is CASTSKGQGSVQYF. The chain links TRBV6-5 to TRBJ2-7, with 10 bases aligning to TRBD1. Germline trimming cut 7 bases from V and 9 bases from J; bases unmatched to any gene: 12. The CDR3 extends over 14 amino acids. Germline V gene sequence: CDR1 MNHEY, CDR2 SVGAGI.

The V gene is TRBV19, the J gene TRBJ2-7, with D unclear. Germline CDR1 LNHDA, CDR2 SQIVND (reference sequence). The CDR3 has 13 amino acids. V was cut by 3 bases and J by 3 bases, with 9 bases left in between. The CDR3 sequence: CASSIRQNYEQYF. As DNA, the CDR3 is TGTGCCAGTAGTATTCGACAAAACTACGAGCAGTACTTC. Based on the CDR3 plus reference TRBV19 and TRBJ2-7, the full variable domain is DGGITQSPKYLFRKEGQNVTLSCEQNLNHDAMYWYRQDPGQGLRLIYYSQIVNDFQKGDIAEGYSVSREKKESFPLTVTSAQKNPTAFYLCASSIRQNYEQYFGPGTRLTVT.

This chain links TRBV19 with TRBJ2-5, with D tentatively TRBD1 (6 bases). The CDR3 loop spans 13 amino acids. CDR1 and CDR2 from the germline V gene are LNHDA and SQIVND (reference sequence). The V and J ends lost 7 bases and 2 bases respectively, with 11 bases between them. The CDR3 nucleotides are TGTGCCAGTACCAGGGGACCTCAAGAGACCCAGTACTTC. As protein: CASTRGPQETQYF.

This clone was seen only once. The chain carries TRBV29-1 and TRBJ2-7; the D is unclear. The germline V and J ends were trimmed by 4 bases and 5 bases, with 12 bases remaining between them. Per germline, CDR1 SQVTM and CDR2 ANQGSEA. CDR3 length: 12 amino acids. CDR3 nucleotides: TGCAGCGTTGGGGTCAGCAGGAACGAGCAGTACTTC. It codes for CSVGVSRNEQYF.

This sequence joins TRBV9 and TRBJ1-1; D not resolved. V was shortened by 1 base and J by 3 bases, with 7 bases between the two germline ends. Germline CDR1 and CDR2: SGDLS and YYNGEE. CDR3 size: 13 residues. The CDR3 loop is CASSVRTDTEAFF. The CDR3 DNA reads TGTGCCAGCAGCGTAAGAACGGACACTGAAGCTTTCTTT.

This chain links TRBV5-5 with TRBJ2-5; 7 bases line up with TRBD1. V lost 0 bases and J lost 1; bases outside the gene matches: 6. The CDR3 loop spans 16 amino acids. Germline CDR1 reads SGHKS; CDR2 reads YYEKEE (reference sequence). The CDR3 nucleotides read TGTGCCAGCAGCTTGGATCGGACAGGCCCCCAAGAGACCCAGTACTTC. Protein product: CASSLDRTGPQETQYF.

The chain recombines TRBV24-1 with TRBJ1-1; possible D gene TRBD1, 5 bases. Germline V gene lookup returns CDR1 KGHDR and CDR2 SFDVKD. CDR3 size: 13 residues. The V gene lost 8 bases and the J gene lost 2 bases, with 11 bases spanning the gap. DNA of the CDR3: TGTGCCACCAAGGGGTCGGAAAACACTGAAGCTTTCTTT. It is translated as CATKGSENTEAFF.

The rearrangement joins TRBV24-1 to TRBJ1-2; TRBD1 might be the D (5 bases). The CDR3 is 14 amino acids. CDR1 KGHDR and CDR2 SFDVKD come from the germline V gene. Trimming left V 4 bases short and J 4 bases short, with 12 bases between. The CDR3 nucleotides are TGTGCCACCAGTGACCCGGACATCCCCTATGGCTACACCTTC. This codes for CATSDPDIPYGYTF.

The genes are TRBV19 and TRBJ2-3; 9 bases agree with TRBD2. The germline V gene has CDR1 LNHDA and CDR2 SQIVND (reference sequence). This CDR3 comprises 17 residues. V dropped 5 bases and J dropped 5; count of bases not matched to a gene: 14. CDR3 residues: CASSPGVAGAWGDTQYF. The CDR3 DNA is TGTGCCAGTAGTCCCGGAGTAGCGGGGGCCTGGGGAGATACGCAGTATTTT.

A single count supports this clone. The rearrangement joins TRBV5-5 to TRBJ2-3; 11 nucleotides match TRBD2. The CDR3 sequence is 18 residues long. J gave up 5 bases and V 3 bases, and 14 bases lay outside the gene matches. Germline V gene sequence: CDR1 SGHKS, CDR2 YYEKEE (reference sequence). The CDR3 nucleotides are TGTGCCAGCAGCTACTCACGAGGAGTAGCGGGGGGGGGAGATACGCAGTATTTT. Protein sequence: CASSYSRGVAGGGDTQYF. Together with reference TRBV5-5 and TRBJ2-3, the CDR3 gives the full variable domain: DAGVTQSPTHLIKTRGQQVTLRCSPISGHKSVSWYQQVLGQGPQFIFQYYEKEERGRGNFPDRFSARQFPNYSSELNVNALLLGDSALYLCASSYSRGVAGGGDTQYFGPGTRLTVL.

This clone appeared a single time. This rearrangement joins TRBV29-1 to TRBJ1-1; no reliable D call. The CDR3 has 11 amino acids. The V gene lost 3 bases and the J gene lost 4 bases, with 6 bases spanning the gap. Germline CDR1 reads SQVTM; CDR2 reads ANQGSEA. The CDR3 region is CSVEEGTEAFF. As DNA, the CDR3 is TGCAGCGTTGAGGAGGGCACTGAAGCTTTCTTT.

The chain's CDR3 is CASSQDSVYGSKNIQYF. The CDR3 nucleotides are TGCGCCAGCAGCCAAGACTCCGTTTATGGCAGCAAAAACATTCAGTACTTC. The gene calls are TRBV4-1 and TRBJ2-4; D call uncertain. The CDR3 extends over 17 amino acids. V lost 0 bases and J lost 3, with 15 bases in between. Germline CDR1 is MGHRA and CDR2 is YSYEKL.

The rearrangement joins TRBV5-5 to TRBJ1-2; no clear D gene. Germline CDR1 and CDR2: SGHKS and YYEKEE (reference sequence). The CDR3 is 15 amino acids. The V and J ends lost 6 bases and 1 base respectively, with 16 bases between them. This CDR3 is CASTYSIGLNYGYTF. CDR3 bases: TGTGCCAGCACTTATTCAATTGGACTTAACTATGGCTACACCTTC.

The chain combines TRBV7-2 with TRBJ2-3; D might be TRBD2 (5 bases). The CDR3 is 13 residues long. Germline CDR1 is SGHTA and CDR2 is FQGNSA. V was cut by 6 bases and J by 2 bases, with 9 bases left in between. For the CDR3, the DNA is TGTGCCAGCAGTCGGACTTTCACAGATACGCAGTATTTT. Its protein is CASSRTFTDTQYF.

This clone was seen a few times. CDR3 bases: TGTGCCAGCAGCCAGGCCAGGTCAAACACCATATATTTT. Amino acids: CASSQARSNTIYF. The V and J genes are TRBV2 and TRBJ1-3, with D uncertain. The CDR3 length is 13 residues. V lost 6 bases and J 6 bases, leaving 12 bases between the germline ends. Per germline, CDR1 SNHLY and CDR2 FYNNEI.

This clone was observed a single time. This rearrangement joins TRBV5-6 to TRBJ1-6, with TRBD1 matching 10 bases. The CDR3 spans 16 residues. Per the germline V gene, CDR1 is SGHDT and CDR2 is YYEEEE. V lost 3 bases, J lost 7 bases, and 7 bases stayed unmatched. The CDR3 loop is CASSSTRTGGNSPLHF. The CDR3 nucleotides are TGTGCCAGCAGCTCGACCCGGACAGGGGGAAATTCACCCCTCCACTTT.

The chain uses TRBV5-1 and TRBJ2-4; 10 bases are shared with TRBD1. V lost 0 bases, J lost 5 bases, and 5 bases stayed unmatched. The germline V gene encodes CDR1 SGHRS and CDR2 YFSETQ. CDR3 length: 16 amino acids. CDR3 DNA sequence: TGCGCCAGCAGCTTGGGACAGGGGGCGTCGCAAAACATTCAGTACTTC. As protein: CASSLGQGASQNIQYF. The variable domain in full, completed from reference TRBV5-1 and TRBJ2-4, reads KAGVTQTPRYLIKTRGQQVTLSCSPISGHRSVSWYQQTPGQGLQFLFEYFSETQRNKGNFPGRFSGRQFSNSRSEMNVSTLELGDSALYLCASSLGQGASQNIQYFGAGTRLSVL.

The rearrangement links TRBV18 to TRBJ1-3; maybe TRBD1 (5 bases). Germline assignment: CDR1 KGHSH and CDR2 LQKENI. V gave up 0 bases and J gave up 3 bases, with 6 bases separating them. CDR3 length: 14 amino acids. CDR3 residues: CASSPPGDGNTIYF. Written as DNA, the CDR3 is TGTGCCAGCTCACCACCAGGGGATGGAAACACCATATATTTT.

V usage is TRBV5-6 and J usage is TRBJ2-3; possibly TRBD1 for D (5 bases). The CDR3 totals 12 residues. Germline CDR1 reads SGHDT; CDR2 reads YYEEEE. Trimming removed 6 bases at V and 1 base at J, with 6 bases between. The CDR3 here is CASTQGTDTQYF. The DNA of the CDR3 is TGTGCCAGCACACAGGGCACAGATACGCAGTATTTT.

This chain connects TRBV2 to TRBJ2-4; TRBD1 might be the D (6 bases). The CDR3 has 12 amino acids. Germline V gene data show CDR1 as SNHLY and CDR2 as FYNNEI. Trimming left V 2 bases short and J 8 bases short, with 7 bases between. As DNA, the CDR3 is TGTGCCAGCAGTGAATCAGGGGACATTCAGTACTTC. Amino acid sequence: CASSESGDIQYF.

The rearrangement uses TRBV3-1 (or the pseudogene TRBV3-2) and TRBJ2-1; 8 bases are shared with TRBD1. The CDR3 extends over 15 amino acids. J lost 5 bases, V lost 1 base, and 4 bases had no gene match. Germline V gene sequence: CDR1 LGHDT, CDR2 YNNKEL (reference sequence). CDR3 sequence (DNA): TGTGCCAGCAGCCAAGGGACAGGGTGGAACAATGAGCAGTTCTTC. Protein: CASSQGTGWNNEQFF.

This chain connects TRBV9 to TRBJ1-4; possibly TRBD1 for D (6 bases). V was cut by 2 bases and J by 7 bases, with 12 bases left in between. This CDR3 region has 14 residues. Germline V gene data show CDR1 as SGDLS and CDR2 as YYNGEE. The CDR3 DNA follows: TGTGCCAGCAGCGTGGGGACAAGGGGTGAAAAACTGTTTTTT. Protein product: CASSVGTRGEKLFF.

In its sample, this clone was seen a few times. A junction end diverges from the germline sequence, so it may reflect a read error. The chain uses TRBV5-1 and TRBJ2-3, with no clear D. Germline V gene sequence: CDR1 SGHRS, CDR2 YFSETQ. This CDR3 region has 15 residues. The CDR3 sequence: CASVDGVESGYPQFF. The CDR3 region has the DNA TGCGCCAGCGTCGATGGTGTGGAATCCGGGTATCCTCAGTTTTTT.